These 3 T cell receptor beta chains share one sample of origin, sequenced in a study of OX40 agonist ivuxolimab in advanced cancers. Only in-frame clones appear in the TCRdb table, and some are missing; sequencing was by immunoSEQ multiplex PCR. The sample gives roughly 92,000 clones, less than 95% of which show up once; roughly 8.9% is in the top ten. Sequencing used CD4+ or CD8+ T cells sorted from blood, obtained in a trial of the OX40 agonist ivuxolimab. All receptors come from an adult with an advanced solid tumor such as melanoma, head and neck, liver or kidney cancer.

The gene calls are TRBV7-8 and TRBJ1-1; D not resolved. V was pared by 4 bases and J by 3 bases, with 12 bases between. The germline V gene encodes CDR1 SGHVS and CDR2 FQNEAQ. There are 14 residues in the CDR3. The CDR3 DNA reads TGTGCCAGCAGCTGGGGTAATTTGGACACTGAAGCTTTCTTT. Translation gives CASSWGNLDTEAFF.

The chain has TRBV9 and TRBJ2-5; 8 bases fit TRBD2. J lost 0 bases, V lost 0 bases, and 4 bases had no gene match. Germline CDR1 is SGDLS and CDR2 is YYNGEE. The CDR3 runs to 16 residues. The CDR3 DNA reads TGTGCCAGCAGCGTAGATCAGCGGGGGTACCAAGAGACCCAGTACTTC. This gives the protein CASSVDQRGYQETQYF.

This clone was detected only once. This chain links TRBV4-1 with TRBJ2-7; maybe TRBD2 (6 bases). This CDR3 region has 15 residues. V was cut by 2 bases and J by 2 bases, with 13 bases left in between. Per the germline V gene, CDR1 is MGHRA and CDR2 is YSYEKL. CDR3 nucleotides: TGCGCCAGCAGCCAATTTAGCGGAATAACCTACGAGCAGTACTTC. Protein sequence: CASSQFSGITYEQYF.